These 31 T cell receptor beta chains were all obtained from the same sample, sequenced in a study of blood T cell repertoires in COVID-19. Clones were sequenced by immunoSEQ multiplex PCR, and TCRdb holds only the in-frame ones, with some missing. The sample consists of over 200,000 clones, roughly 85% of them appearing once. Sequencing was performed on peripheral blood. These receptors came from a man aged 25 to 45 who had recovered from COVID-19.

The gene calls are TRBV10-3 and TRBJ2-3; the match to TRBD2 covers 7 bases. CDR1 and CDR2 (germline): ENHRY, SYGVKD. The CDR3 runs 14 residues. Unmatched junction bases numbered 3, after V lost 5 bases and J lost 1 base. CDR3 in amino acids: CAISSGVGTDTQYF. In DNA form, the CDR3 reads TGTGCCATCAGTAGCGGGGTCGGCACAGATACGCAGTATTTT.

This clone has a single count. The gene calls are TRBV29-1 and TRBJ2-2; D ambiguous. The CDR3 extends over 10 amino acids. Trimming took 7 bases from V and 6 from J, leaving 6 bases between them. Germline CDR1 reads SQVTM; CDR2 reads ANQGSEA. The CDR3 DNA sequence: TGCAGCGCCTACGCCGGGGAGCTGTTTTTT. Amino acids: CSAYAGELFF.

The gene calls are TRBV18 and TRBJ1-2; D remains ambiguous. The CDR3 spans 14 residues. V gave up 4 bases and J gave up 4 bases, with 13 bases separating them. Looked up from germline, CDR1 is KGHSH and CDR2 is LQKENI. CDR3 region: CASSLREGGYGYTF. The CDR3 DNA reads as TGTGCCAGCTCACTCCGGGAGGGAGGCTATGGCTACACCTTC.

V and J are TRBV7-7 and TRBJ2-1; D possibly corresponds to TRBD1 (5 bases). This CDR3 spans 15 amino acids. Looked up from germline, CDR1 is SSHAT and CDR2 is FNYEAQ (reference sequence). Trimming took 4 bases from V and 4 from J, leaving 14 bases between them. The CDR3 DNA is TGTGCCAGCAGCTCCATCCATGGGGCTTACAATGAGCAGTTCTTC. Encoded protein: CASSSIHGAYNEQFF. The variable domain in full, completed from reference TRBV7-7 and TRBJ2-1, reads GAGVSQSPRYKVTKRGQDVTLRCDPISSHATLYWYQQALGQGPEFLTYFNYEAQPDKSGLPSDRFSAERPEGSISTLTIQRTEQRDSAMYRCASSSIHGAYNEQFFGPGTRLTVL.

The V gene is TRBV7-2, the J gene TRBJ2-2, with D perhaps TRBD1 (6 bases). Trimming cost V 7 bases and J 6 bases, with 15 bases left between them. The germline gives CDR1 SGHTA, CDR2 FQGNSA. The CDR3 runs 14 residues. CDR3 sequence reads: CASIDVRTAGELFF. The CDR3 nucleotides are TGTGCCAGCATCGACGTTAGGACAGCCGGGGAGCTGTTTTTT.

The chain recombines TRBV5-4 with TRBJ1-2; D ambiguous. CDR1 SGHNT and CDR2 YYREEE come from the germline V gene (reference sequence). V was cut by 0 bases and J by 4 bases, with 10 bases left in between. CDR3 length equals 14 residues. In DNA form, the CDR3 reads TGTGCCAGCAGCTTGGCTGGGCATTCCTATGGCTACACCTTC. Translating it yields CASSLAGHSYGYTF.

The chain recombines TRBV10-1 with TRBJ2-7; D is possibly TRBD1 (6 bases). Germline CDR1 is WNHNN and CDR2 is SYGVQD (reference sequence). Trimming removed 5 bases from V and 2 bases from J, with 10 bases in between. The CDR3 loop spans 13 amino acids. The chain's CDR3 is CASSKGQTYEQYF. The CDR3 DNA is TGCGCCAGCAGTAAAGGACAGACCTACGAGCAGTACTTC.

The chain is built from TRBV10-1 and TRBJ2-7, with 7 bases lining up with TRBD1. This CDR3 spans 16 amino acids. Losses at the gene ends were 8 bases for V and 4 bases for J; bases not matched to a gene: 17. Germline values: CDR1 WNHNN, CDR2 SYGVQD (reference sequence). The CDR3, as DNA: TGCGCCAGCCTCCATTACCTTAGGGGACAGCTATACGAGCAGTACTTC. This translates into CASLHYLRGQLYEQYF.

The chain has TRBV9 and TRBJ1-1; D possibly corresponds to TRBD1 (5 bases). The CDR3 spans 15 residues. V was trimmed by 4 bases and J by 2 bases, leaving 15 bases between them. Per germline, CDR1 SGDLS and CDR2 YYNGEE. The CDR3 loop is CASSPWDFSNTEAFF. CDR3 bases: TGTGCCAGCAGCCCATGGGACTTCAGCAACACTGAAGCTTTCTTT.

The V and J genes are TRBV10-3 and TRBJ1-5, with D maybe TRBD1 (5 bases). This CDR3 comprises 13 residues. Deletions cut 4 bases from V and 4 bases from J, with 8 bases between. Germline V lookup: CDR1 ENHRY, CDR2 SYGVKD. CDR3 amino acids: CAISGGKNQPQHF. CDR3 in DNA: TGTGCCATCAGTGGGGGCAAAAATCAGCCCCAGCATTTT.

The chain combines TRBV19 with TRBJ2-7, with D perhaps matching TRBD1 (6 bases). The germline V gene has CDR1 LNHDA and CDR2 SQIVND (reference sequence). Trimming cost V 3 bases and J 2 bases, with 14 bases left between them. The CDR3 is 15 residues long. The CDR3 region is CASSIGTDSTYEQYF. The DNA of the CDR3 is TGTGCCAGTAGTATCGGGACGGACAGTACCTACGAGCAGTACTTC.

This chain connects TRBV29-1 to TRBJ2-1; 12 nucleotides agree with TRBD1. CDR3 length equals 17 residues. The V and J ends lost 6 bases and 4 bases, in that order; junction bases with no gene match: 13. Germline V lookup: CDR1 SQVTM, CDR2 ANQGSEA. The CDR3 loop is CSVAGTGGGDAYNEQFF. CDR3 DNA: TGCAGCGTCGCTGGGACAGGGGGCGGGGATGCGTACAATGAGCAGTTCTTC.

The CDR3 is CASSYGAGGLVYEQYF. CDR3 DNA: TGTGCCAGCAGTTACGGAGCGGGGGGCCTTGTGTACGAGCAGTACTTC. The chain joins TRBV6-5 to TRBJ2-7; 9 bases are shared with TRBD2. Germline CDR1 MNHEY, CDR2 SVGAGI. Germline trimming cut 2 bases from V and 4 bases from J; bases unmatched to any gene: 9. This CDR3 region has 16 residues.

The V call is TRBV5-6, the J call TRBJ1-1, with TRBD1 identical over 7 bases. Per germline, CDR1 SGHDT and CDR2 YYEEEE. CDR3 size: 14 residues. J was trimmed by 1 base and V by 2 bases; bases with no gene match: 2. The CDR3 DNA reads TGTGCCAGCAGCTTCAGGGGGACGAACACTGAAGCTTTCTTT. The encoded protein is CASSFRGTNTEAFF.

The genes are TRBV27 and TRBJ2-7; D is unresolved. V was trimmed by 10 bases and J by 6 bases, leaving 10 bases between them. The CDR3 contains 10 residues. Germline V gene sequence: CDR1 MNHEY, CDR2 SMNVEV (reference sequence). DNA for the CDR3: TGTGCCAACCCTCCGGGCGAGCAGTACTTC. Translation: CANPPGEQYF.

The rearrangement uses TRBV10-1 and TRBJ2-2; maybe TRBD2 (6 bases). V lost 4 bases and J 5 bases, leaving 14 bases between the germline ends. CDR3 length: 15 amino acids. Germline V gene lookup returns CDR1 WNHNN and CDR2 SYGVQD (reference sequence). The CDR3 sequence: CASSASDGGTGELFF. The DNA of the CDR3 is TGCGCCAGCAGTGCCTCGGACGGGGGAACCGGGGAGCTGTTTTTT.

CDR3 amino acids: CAISESGHRNTGELFF. CDR3 in DNA: TGTGCCATCAGTGAGTCGGGGCATCGGAACACCGGGGAGCTGTTTTTT. The V and J genes are TRBV10-3 and TRBJ2-2; a weak D match, TRBD1 (5 bases). The CDR3 spans 16 residues. Trimming removed 0 bases at V and 1 base at J, with 9 bases between. Germline lookup yields CDR1 ENHRY and CDR2 SYGVKD.

The chain has TRBV29-1 and TRBJ2-3, with a tentative D call TRBD2 (6 bases). Germline lookup yields CDR1 SQVTM and CDR2 ANQGSEA. V lost 7 bases and J lost 1, with 12 bases in between. The CDR3 runs to 13 residues. The CDR3 DNA is TGCAGCGGGAGGGGCGGGGGCACAGATACGCAGTATTTT. Translating gives CSGRGGGTDTQYF.

The chain is built from TRBV7-2 and TRBJ2-7, with TRBD1 identical over 7 bases. The junction had 5 bases not matched to a gene; V was cut back by 4 bases and J by 5 bases. CDR1 is SGHTA, CDR2 FQGNSA, per germline. This CDR3 has 13 amino acids. The CDR3 loop is CASSSQGDNEQYF. CDR3 nucleotides: TGTGCCAGCAGCTCTCAGGGGGATAACGAGCAGTACTTC. Full variable domain (outside the CDR3, taken from reference TRBV7-2 and TRBJ2-7): GAGVSQSPSNKVTEKGKDVELRCDPISGHTALYWYRQSLGQGLEFLIYFQGNSAPDKSGLPSDRFSAERTGGSVSTLTIQRTQQEDSAVYLCASSSQGDNEQYFGPGTRLTVT.

The rearrangement joins TRBV5-6 to TRBJ2-7, with 7 bases lining up with TRBD1. Germline-derived CDR1 and CDR2 are SGHDT and YYEEEE. The CDR3 runs to 15 residues. The ends lost 3 bases at V and 4 bases at J; junction bases unmatched: 10. CDR3 DNA sequence: TGTGCCAGCAGCTCGCTAACAGGGGTAGGATACGAGCAGTACTTC. This codes for CASSSLTGVGYEQYF. Using reference TRBV5-6 and TRBJ2-7 for the parts outside the CDR3, the full variable domain is DAGVTQSPTHLIKTRGQQVTLRCSPKSGHDTVSWYQQALGQGPQFIFQYYEEEERQRGNFPDRFSGHQFPNYSSELNVNALLLGDSALYLCASSSLTGVGYEQYFGPGTRLTVT.

The chain couples TRBV5-4 to TRBJ1-5, with a possible D match to TRBD1 (6 bases). This CDR3 is 15 amino acids long. Germline V gene data show CDR1 as SGHNT and CDR2 as YYREEE (reference sequence). The V gene lost 2 bases and the J gene lost 4 bases, with 13 bases spanning the gap. In nucleotides, the CDR3 is TGTGCCAGCAGCTTCGGGGGGACAATGAATCAGCCCCAGCATTTT. Translating it yields CASSFGGTMNQPQHF.

The CDR3 DNA is TGTGCCAGCAGCCCCATGGCAGGGACAGATACGCAGTATTTT. This sequence encodes CASSPMAGTDTQYF. The chain joins TRBV9 to TRBJ2-3; D possibly corresponds to TRBD1 (5 bases). The CDR3 extends over 14 amino acids. With 4 bases removed from V and 3 bases from J, the gap between germline ends came to 12 bases. CDR1 and CDR2 (germline): SGDLS, YYNGEE.

This chain connects TRBV25-1 to TRBJ1-1; 7 bases match TRBD1. Germline V gene sequence: CDR1 MGHDK, CDR2 SYGVNS. The CDR3 has 16 amino acids. With V trimmed by 5 bases and J by 0 bases, 9 bases remained unmatched. The CDR3 sequence is CASSPLTQGMNTEAFF. DNA for the CDR3: TGTGCCAGCAGTCCCCTAACACAGGGGATGAACACTGAAGCTTTCTTT.

CDR3 DNA sequence: TGTGCCAGCAGCGTAGGGGCTACAGGGCCCAATGAGCAGTTCTTC. Protein sequence: CASSVGATGPNEQFF. This rearrangement joins TRBV9 to TRBJ2-1, with D perhaps matching TRBD1 (6 bases). V gave up 0 bases and J gave up 6 bases, with 13 bases separating them. This CDR3 contains 15 residues. From germline, CDR1 is SGDLS and CDR2 YYNGEE.

This clone was detected only a few times. The gene calls are TRBV19 and TRBJ2-7; TRBD1 matches 10 bases. The germline V gene encodes CDR1 LNHDA and CDR2 SQIVND (reference sequence). Unmatched junction bases numbered 5, after V lost 3 bases and J lost 6 bases. The CDR3 is made up of 14 amino acids. In DNA, the CDR3 is TGTGCCAGTAGTATCGACAGGGGGCCCGGCGAGCAGTACTTC. Protein sequence: CASSIDRGPGEQYF.

The count of this clone is one. The chain combines TRBV10-3 with TRBJ2-7, with D possibly TRBD2 on 5 matching bases. CDR1 and CDR2 from the germline V gene are ENHRY and SYGVKD. The length of the CDR3 is 13 residues. Trimming stripped 6 bases from V and 1 base from J, with 10 bases between. DNA of the CDR3: TGTGCCATCAGGCGGACGGGATCCTACGAGCAGTACTTC. As protein: CAIRRTGSYEQYF.

V and J are TRBV18 and TRBJ1-1, with D unclear. Germline lookup yields CDR1 KGHSH and CDR2 LQKENI. This CDR3 has 14 amino acids. V was cut by 5 bases and J by 3 bases, with 13 bases left in between. The CDR3 bases are TGTGCCAGCTCAGCCGGAGGGAAGGACACTGAAGCTTTCTTT. The encoded protein is CASSAGGKDTEAFF. The whole variable domain, remainder taken from reference TRBV18 and TRBJ1-1, is NAGVMQNPRHLVRRRGQEARLRCSPMKGHSHVYWYRQLPEEGLKFMVYLQKENIIDESGMPKERFSAEFPKEGPSILRIQQVVRGDSAAYFCASSAGGKDTEAFFGQGTRLTVV.

The chain carries TRBV3-1 (or the pseudogene TRBV3-2) and TRBJ2-3, with TRBD2 identical over 8 bases. This CDR3 comprises 14 residues. Germline-derived CDR1 and CDR2 are LGHDT and YNNKEL (reference sequence). With V trimmed by 1 base and J by 5 bases, 2 bases remained unmatched. DNA for the CDR3: TGTGCCAGCAGCCAAGCGGGACTAGTAGATACGCAGTATTTT. It encodes CASSQAGLVDTQYF.

This clone occurred a few times. The chain carries TRBV2 and TRBJ2-7; 11 bases line up with TRBD2. V gave up 8 bases and J gave up 4 bases; unmatched junction bases: 4. The V gene's germline CDR1 is SNHLY and CDR2 FYNNEI. This CDR3 is built from 13 residues. The CDR3 loop is CASAGLAGYEQYF. The CDR3 coding sequence is TGTGCCAGCGCAGGACTAGCGGGTTACGAGCAGTACTTC. Supplemented by reference TRBV2 and TRBJ2-7, the full variable domain reads EPEVTQTPSHQVTQMGQEVILRCVPISNHLYFYWYRQILGQKVEFLVSFYNNEISEKSEIFDDQFSVERPDGSNFTLKIRSTKLEDSAMYFCASAGLAGYEQYFGPGTRLTVT.

Only one count was recorded for this clone. The rearrangement uses TRBV11-2 and TRBJ2-1; perhaps TRBD1 as D (7 bases). Trimming shortened V by 6 bases and J by 4 bases, and 13 bases separated the two germline ends. The germline gives CDR1 SGHAT, CDR2 FQNNGV. The CDR3 is 14 amino acids. CDR3 in DNA: TGTGCCAGCAGGGGGGGACAGATGTACAATGAGCAGTTCTTC. This translates into CASRGGQMYNEQFF.

CDR3 in DNA: TGTGCCAGCAGCTCCGGGACTTTTGGTGGCTACACCTTC. As protein: CASSSGTFGGYTF. This rearrangement joins TRBV28 to TRBJ1-2, with D tentatively TRBD1 (5 bases). V was clipped by 6 bases and J by 7 bases, with 15 bases between them. The CDR3 runs to 13 residues. Germline V gene data show CDR1 as MDHEN and CDR2 as SYDVKM.